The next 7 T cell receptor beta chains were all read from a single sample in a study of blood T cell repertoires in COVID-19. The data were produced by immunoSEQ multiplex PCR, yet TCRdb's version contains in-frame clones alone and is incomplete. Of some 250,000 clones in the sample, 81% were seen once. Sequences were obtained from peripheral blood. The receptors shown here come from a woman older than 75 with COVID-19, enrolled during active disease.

CDR3 in DNA: TGTGCCAGCAGTTTACGGGGGTCCGCTGAAGCTTTCTTT. Its protein product is CASSLRGSAEAFF. The chain carries TRBV27 and TRBJ1-1; a weak D match, TRBD1 (5 bases). Looked up from germline, CDR1 is MNHEY and CDR2 is SMNVEV (reference sequence). The CDR3 contains 13 residues. V gave up 2 bases and J gave up 6 bases, with 10 bases separating them.

As DNA, the CDR3 is TGTGCCAGCAGCTTAGTAGGCGGGCCACTAGGCTATGGCTACACCTTC. This translates into CASSLVGGPLGYGYTF. The rearrangement joins TRBV11-2 to TRBJ1-2; D ambiguous. Germline V gene data show CDR1 as SGHAT and CDR2 as FQNNGV. This CDR3 is built from 16 residues. The germline V and J ends were trimmed by 1 base and 4 bases, with 16 bases remaining between them.

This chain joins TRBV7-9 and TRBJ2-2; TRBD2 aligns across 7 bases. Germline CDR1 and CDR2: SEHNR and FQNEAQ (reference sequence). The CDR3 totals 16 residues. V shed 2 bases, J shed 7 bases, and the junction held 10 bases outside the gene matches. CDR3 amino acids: CASSLRGTIQNGELFF. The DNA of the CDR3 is TGTGCCAGCAGCTTACGCGGGACTATCCAAAACGGGGAGCTGTTTTTT. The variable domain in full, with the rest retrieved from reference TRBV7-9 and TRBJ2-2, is DTGVSQNPRHKITKRGQNVTFRCDPISEHNRLYWYRQTLGQGPEFLTYFQNEAQLEKSRLLSDRFSAERPKGSFSTLEIQRTEQGDSAMYLCASSLRGTIQNGELFFGEGSRLTVL.

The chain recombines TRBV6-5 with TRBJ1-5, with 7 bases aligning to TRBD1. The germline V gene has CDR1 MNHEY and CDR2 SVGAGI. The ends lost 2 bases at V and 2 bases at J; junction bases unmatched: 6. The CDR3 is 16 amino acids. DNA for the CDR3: TGTGCCAGCAGTTACGGCCGACAGGGCCGCAATCAGCCCCAGCATTTT. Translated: CASSYGRQGRNQPQHF.

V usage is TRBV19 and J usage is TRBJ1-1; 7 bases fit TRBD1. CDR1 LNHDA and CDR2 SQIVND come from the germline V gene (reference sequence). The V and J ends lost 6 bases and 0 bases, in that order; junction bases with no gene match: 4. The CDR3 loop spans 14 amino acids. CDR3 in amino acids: CASSTGTVNTEAFF. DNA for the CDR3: TGTGCCAGTAGCACCGGGACAGTGAACACTGAAGCTTTCTTT. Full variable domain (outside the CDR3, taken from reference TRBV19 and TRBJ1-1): DGGITQSPKYLFRKEGQNVTLSCEQNLNHDAMYWYRQDPGQGLRLIYYSQIVNDFQKGDIAEGYSVSREKKESFPLTVTSAQKNPTAFYLCASSTGTVNTEAFFGQGTRLTVV.

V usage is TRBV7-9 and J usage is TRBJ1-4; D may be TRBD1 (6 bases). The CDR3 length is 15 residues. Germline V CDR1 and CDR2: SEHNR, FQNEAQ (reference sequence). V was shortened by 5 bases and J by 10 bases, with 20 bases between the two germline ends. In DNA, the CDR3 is TGTGCCAGCAGCCCTCTGGTCTTCGAAGGGGGAAAACTGTTTTTT. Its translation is CASSPLVFEGGKLFF.

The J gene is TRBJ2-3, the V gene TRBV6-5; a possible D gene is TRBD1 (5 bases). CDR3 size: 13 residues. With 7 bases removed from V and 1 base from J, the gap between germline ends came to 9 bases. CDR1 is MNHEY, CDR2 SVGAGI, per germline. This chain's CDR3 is CASTMTGTDTQYF. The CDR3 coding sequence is TGTGCCAGCACCATGACAGGCACAGATACGCAGTATTTT.